This T cell receptor beta chain comes out of a study of memory CD8 T cells in hepatitis C reinfection (dated by TCRdb to the late 2010s). Notes on the research overall: Among the donors, a few cleared two back-to-back HCV infections on their own, whereas two got rid of a primary infection but ended up chronically infected after reinfection. An HCV reinfection was defined as a positive HCV RNA test that came after two negative tests taken at least 60 days apart. Several reinfection cases with stored pre-reinfection samples were identified between about 2008 and 2012. In the reinfection study, participants who had resolved a prior HCV infection were followed every 3 months. Across an HCV reinfection episode in 5 or 6 donors, the study followed the TCR beta repertoire of virus-specific CD8 T cells over time. Pre-reinfection samples were obtained between 55 and 20 weeks before detection of reinfection.

To prepare the library, the immunoSEQ multiplex PCR assay was applied. Genomic DNA was extracted from the sorted cells, and Adaptive Biotechnologies' automated high-throughput method was used to sequence the TCR beta V, D and J regions. A two-step, bias-controlled multiplex PCR was used to amplify the CDR3 regions. Amplified TCR beta libraries were sequenced on an Illumina instrument. Per the authors' processing: Demultiplexed reads were processed to reduce amplification and sequencing bias, and the IMGT database was used to assign CDR3 sequences to gene families. ImmunoSEQ software version 2.0 was used to analyze the repertoire data. Out-of-frame sequences and sequences containing stop codons in the CDR3 were removed from the clonotype lists. Any clonotype with a frequency under 0.01% was left out, since that frequency corresponded to less than one cell. To get richness, observed richness was divided by input cell number, while evenness came from dividing Shannon entropy by log observed richness. Simpson diversity and Morisita-Horn overlap indices were used to quantify repertoire diversity and similarity between time points. Each clonotype was placed into one of four groups: dominant (>1%), sub-dominant (0.5-0.99%), low abundance (0.1-0.49%) or lowest abundance (<0.1%). A germline index was calculated as total CDR3 length minus total nucleotide additions, divided by total CDR3 length. TCRdb obtained this table from immuneACCESS and retained in-frame rearrangements with V and J assigned. These tables miss some clones; where compared with another copy, unresolved V genes account for less than half of the shortfall, and the remainder is unexplained. V and J calls and clone size are as listed in that table; D and trimming were resolved from the DNA. Counted in this sample were approximately 6,300 clones; 80% to 90% of them appeared once. Approximately 22% of the sample belongs to the ten largest clones.

The paper's findings and limits, for the study overall: With only a handful of donors, the study could not reach definitive conclusions about public clonotypes linked to secondary clearance.

Concerning this clone itself: This receptor's antigen is unknown. No base qualities exist here, and no much larger clone lies one base off it.

The sample's time point label is to be understood as: pre-reinfection, 55 to 20 weeks before reinfection detection. Sorted cells were sequenced directly ex vivo, with no in vitro expansion before TCR sequencing. The donors were people who inject drugs and were enrolled in the Montreal Acute Hepatitis C Cohort Study (HEPCO) in Canada. Total naive CD8 T cells, sorted as viable CD3+ CD8+ CD45RO-, came from a couple of donors at all three reinfection time points as controls. Before sorting, cryopreserved peripheral blood mononuclear cells were thawed and used as the source for purifying CD8 T cells. CD8 T cells were enriched by negative selection with the MACS CD8+ T cell Isolation Kit. Cell sorting was done on a BD FACSAria II sorter with FACSDiva software, and data were analyzed with FlowJo. The material sequenced was naive CD8+ T cells sorted from blood. Read against the paper, the sample's cell subset or site label means: total naive CD8+CD45RO- T cells. This TCR came from a man aged 50 to 59 with hepatitis C virus infection.

The CDR3 region has the sequence CASSPPRSTGSRPGELFF. The nucleotide sequence is TGTGCCAGCAGTCCTCCGCGGAGCACAGGGTCCCGGCCCGGGGAGCTGTTTTTT. The chain links TRBV28 with TRBJ2-2, and perhaps TRBD1 as D gene, on 6 matching bases. The germline ends are 25 bases apart after V is trimmed by 5 bases and J by 6 bases. From cysteine to phenylalanine, the CDR3 is 18 amino acids long. Only the CDR3 region is kept as DNA, spanning 54 bases read in frame from base 1. CDR1 and CDR2, looked up from the germline V gene, are MDHEN and SYDVKM.